This T cell receptor beta chain was captured in a study of T cells after yellow fever vaccination. Overall study context: Researchers used SMART-Seq v4 Ultra Low Input to prepare fractions that had low cell numbers.

About this clonotype: Its antigen is as yet unknown.

Using its own MiXCR run on the 5' RACE reads, TCRdb lists one record per CDR3 protein. The sample holds 250,000 to 400,000 distinct CDR3 sequences, approximately 4% seen once. This CDR3 has 13 amino acids. Trimming took off 1 base at V and 13 bases at J, with 11 bases between the two ends. Germline V gives CDR1 SGHAT, CDR2 FQNNGV. Notes on the study in general: At around 95% for CD4 and approximately 88% for CD8, most primary-vaccination clones showed up again after the booster. Weaker overall was a secondary response that nonetheless peaked faster, on day 5 versus 15. CD4 and CD8 compartments shared a small share of clonotypes, likely from convergent recombination.

The origin of this receptor is a man aged 18 to 29 who received the YFV17D yellow fever vaccine. V gene TRBV11-2 combines with J gene TRBJ1-6; no reliable D call. The sample here was PBMCs, taken 5 days after the yellow fever booster vaccination. Written as DNA, the CDR3 is TGTGCCAGCAGCTTAGCACTGGGGTTGCCCCTCCACTTT. Translating gives CASSLALGLPLHF.